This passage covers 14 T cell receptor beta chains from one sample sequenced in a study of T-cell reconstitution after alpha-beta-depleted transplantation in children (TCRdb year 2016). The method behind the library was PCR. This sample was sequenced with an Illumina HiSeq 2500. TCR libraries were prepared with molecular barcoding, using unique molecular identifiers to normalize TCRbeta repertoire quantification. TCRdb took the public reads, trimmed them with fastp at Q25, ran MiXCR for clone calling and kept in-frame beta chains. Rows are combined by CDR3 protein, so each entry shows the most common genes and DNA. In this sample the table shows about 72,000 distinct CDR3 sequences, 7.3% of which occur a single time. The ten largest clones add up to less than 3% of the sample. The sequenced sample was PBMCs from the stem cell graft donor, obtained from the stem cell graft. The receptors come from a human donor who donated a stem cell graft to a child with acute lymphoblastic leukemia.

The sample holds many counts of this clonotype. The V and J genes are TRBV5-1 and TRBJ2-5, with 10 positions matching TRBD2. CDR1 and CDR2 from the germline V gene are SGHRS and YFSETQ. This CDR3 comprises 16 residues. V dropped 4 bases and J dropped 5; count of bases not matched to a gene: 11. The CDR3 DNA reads TGCGCCAGCAGCCCCCGGCCTACTAGCGGGAAGGAGACCCAGTACTTC. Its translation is CASSPRPTSGKETQYF.

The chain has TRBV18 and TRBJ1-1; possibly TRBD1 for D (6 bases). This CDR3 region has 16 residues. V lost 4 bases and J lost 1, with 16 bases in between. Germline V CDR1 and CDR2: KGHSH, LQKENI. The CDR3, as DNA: TGTGCCAGCTCACGAATAGGGGACACCAGGAACACTGAAGCTTTCTTT. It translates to CASSRIGDTRNTEAFF.

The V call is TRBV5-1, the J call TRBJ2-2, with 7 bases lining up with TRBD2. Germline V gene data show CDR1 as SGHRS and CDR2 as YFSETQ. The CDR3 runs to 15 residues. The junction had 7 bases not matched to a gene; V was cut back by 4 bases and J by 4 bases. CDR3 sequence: CASSIPSGTTGELFF. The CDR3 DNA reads TGCGCCAGCAGCATACCGAGCGGGACCACCGGGGAGCTGTTTTTT.

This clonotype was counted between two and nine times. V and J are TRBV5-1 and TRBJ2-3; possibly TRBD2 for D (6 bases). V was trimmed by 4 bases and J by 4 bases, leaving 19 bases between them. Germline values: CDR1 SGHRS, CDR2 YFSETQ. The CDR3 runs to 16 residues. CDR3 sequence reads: CASSPNVVGGADTQYF. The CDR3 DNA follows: TGCGCCAGCAGCCCAAACGTGGTGGGGGGTGCAGATACGCAGTATTTT. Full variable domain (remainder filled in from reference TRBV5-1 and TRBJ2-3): KAGVTQTPRYLIKTRGQQVTLSCSPISGHRSVSWYQQTPGQGLQFLFEYFSETQRNKGNFPGRFSGRQFSNSRSEMNVSTLELGDSALYLCASSPNVVGGADTQYFGPGTRLTVL.

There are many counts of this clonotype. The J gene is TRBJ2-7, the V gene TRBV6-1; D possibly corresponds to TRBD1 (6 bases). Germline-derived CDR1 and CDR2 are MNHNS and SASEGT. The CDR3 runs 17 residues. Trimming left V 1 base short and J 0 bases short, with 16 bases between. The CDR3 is CASSEGLHRVLSYEQYF. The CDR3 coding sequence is TGTGCCAGCAGTGAAGGTCTTCACAGGGTGCTCTCCTACGAGCAGTACTTC.

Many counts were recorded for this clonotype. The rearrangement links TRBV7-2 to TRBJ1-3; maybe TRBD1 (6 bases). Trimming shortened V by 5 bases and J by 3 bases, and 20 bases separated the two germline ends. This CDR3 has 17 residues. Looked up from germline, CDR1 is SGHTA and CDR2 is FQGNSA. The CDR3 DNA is TGTGCCAGCAGCGCCCGAGCCAGGGGATCTCTTGGAAACACCATATATTTT. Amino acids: CASSARARGSLGNTIYF.

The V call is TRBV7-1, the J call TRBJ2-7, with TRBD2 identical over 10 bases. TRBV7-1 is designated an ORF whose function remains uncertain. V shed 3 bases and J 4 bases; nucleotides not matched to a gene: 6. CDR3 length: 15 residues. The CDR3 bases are TGTGCCAGCAGCTCCATAGCGGGAGGAAATTACGAGCAGTACTTC. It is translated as CASSSIAGGNYEQYF.

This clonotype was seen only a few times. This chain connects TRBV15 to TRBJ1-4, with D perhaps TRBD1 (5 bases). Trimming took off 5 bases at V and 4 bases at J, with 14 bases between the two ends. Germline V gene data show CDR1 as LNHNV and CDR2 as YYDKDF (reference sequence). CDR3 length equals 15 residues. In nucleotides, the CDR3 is TGTGCCACCAGCGTCCCCGGGACGGGTAATGAAAAACTGTTTTTT. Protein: CATSVPGTGNEKLFF.

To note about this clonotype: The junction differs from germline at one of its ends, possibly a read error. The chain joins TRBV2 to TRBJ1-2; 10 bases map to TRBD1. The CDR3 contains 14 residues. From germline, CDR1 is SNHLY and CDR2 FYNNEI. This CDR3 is CASSSDRGDYGYTF. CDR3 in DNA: TGTGCCAGCAGTTCGGACAGGGGGGACTATGGCTACACCTTT. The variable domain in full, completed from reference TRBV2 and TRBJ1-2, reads EPEVTQTPSHQVTQMGQEVILRCVPISNHLYFYWYRQILGQKVEFLVSFYNNEISEKSEIFDDQFSVERPDGSNFTLKIRSTKLEDSAMYFCASSSDRGDYGYTFGSGTRLTVV.

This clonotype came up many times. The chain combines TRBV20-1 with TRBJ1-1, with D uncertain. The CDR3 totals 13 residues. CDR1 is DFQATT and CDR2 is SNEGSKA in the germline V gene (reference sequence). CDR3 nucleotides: TGCAGGCAATTATCTCAGGCGAACACTGAAGCTTTCTTT. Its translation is CRQLSQANTEAFF.

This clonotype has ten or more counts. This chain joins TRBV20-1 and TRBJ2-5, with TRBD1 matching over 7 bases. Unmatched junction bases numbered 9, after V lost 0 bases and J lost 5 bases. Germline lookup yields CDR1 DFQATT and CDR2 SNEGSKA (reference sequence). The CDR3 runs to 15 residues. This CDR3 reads CSARDSTGHAETQYF. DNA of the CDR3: TGCAGTGCTAGAGACTCGACAGGGCATGCGGAGACCCAGTACTTC.

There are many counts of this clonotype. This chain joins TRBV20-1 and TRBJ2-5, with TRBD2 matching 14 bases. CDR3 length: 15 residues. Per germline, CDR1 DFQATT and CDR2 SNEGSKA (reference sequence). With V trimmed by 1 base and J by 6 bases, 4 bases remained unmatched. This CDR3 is CSARGTSGRLQTQYF. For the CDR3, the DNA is TGCAGTGCTAGAGGGACTAGCGGGAGGTTGCAGACCCAGTACTTC.

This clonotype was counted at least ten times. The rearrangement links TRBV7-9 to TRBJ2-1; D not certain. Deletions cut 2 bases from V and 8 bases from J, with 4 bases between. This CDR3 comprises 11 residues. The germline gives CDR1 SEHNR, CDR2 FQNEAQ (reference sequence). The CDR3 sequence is CASSLLDEQFF. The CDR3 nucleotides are TGTGCCAGCAGCTTATTGGATGAGCAGTTCTTC. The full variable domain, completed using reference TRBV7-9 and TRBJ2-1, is DTGVSQNPRHKITKRGQNVTFRCDPISEHNRLYWYRQTLGQGPEFLTYFQNEAQLEKSRLLSDRFSAERPKGSFSTLEIQRTEQGDSAMYLCASSLLDEQFFGPGTRLTVL.

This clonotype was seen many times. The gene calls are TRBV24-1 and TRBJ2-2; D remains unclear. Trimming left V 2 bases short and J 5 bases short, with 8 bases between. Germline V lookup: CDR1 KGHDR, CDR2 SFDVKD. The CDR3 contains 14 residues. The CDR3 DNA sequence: TGTGCCACCAGTGATTCCAGTAGGACCGGGGAGCTGTTTTTT. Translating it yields CATSDSSRTGELFF.